This T cell receptor beta chain is from a study of early T cells in non-severe SARS-CoV-2 infection. Study findings and constraints: There was a bias toward anti-spike CD8 responses in VDJdb matching, which missed private and CD4 specificities.

This CDR3 has 11 residues. The germline gives CDR1 MNHNY, CDR2 SVGAGI (reference sequence). Losses at the gene ends were 11 bases for V and 3 bases for J; bases not matched to a gene: 4. TCRdb processed the 5' RACE reads anew with MiXCR; each CDR3 protein has one entry. The sample comprises some 42,000 distinct CDR3 sequences, around 6.3% of which are singletons, and 7.5% to 8.5% rests with the top ten. The sample holds many counts of this clonotype. As yet, its antigen is unknown. This TCR was recovered from an adult who was a healthcare worker with PCR-confirmed SARS-CoV-2 infection or an uninfected control (not recorded which). Sequenced here: whole blood, sampled at baseline. The chain employs TRBV6-6 and TRBJ2-7, with 7 bases identical to TRBD2. The chain's CDR3 is CAGASGYEQYF. The CDR3 nucleotides read TGTGCCGGGGCTAGCGGCTACGAGCAGTACTTC.